Listed below are T cell receptor delta chains from one sample, sequenced in a study of Vδ1+ human thymocytes. TCRdb ran CATT on the multiplex PCR reads. The sample includes about 75,000 delta-chain clones, about 38% of them seen just once. The sample consisted of Vdelta1+ gamma-delta thymocytes from the thymus. The receptors originated from a boy younger than two who had congenital heart surgery. CDR3s include the opening cysteine and the closing phenylalanine or tryptophan. A D gene is named only where the DNA matches it firmly. Clone size, where shown, is once, few, many, or a class for clones that have expanded.

V gene	clone size	D gene	J gene	CDR3 DNA	CDR3 protein
TRDV2	few	.	TRDJ1	TGTGCCTGTGAAATGGAGGGGCTACCAAGCGCGTACACCGATAAACTCATCTTT	CACEMEGLPSAYTDKLIF
TRDV1	few	TRDD3	TRDJ1	TGTGCTCTTGGGGGCCTTCCTAAGATCTTGGGGGATACCCCTGCTAGACTCATCTTT	CALGGLPKILGDTPARLIF
TRDV1	.	.	TRDJ1	TGTGCTCTTGGGGACGCATCGGGGATCCGTTCCGATAAACTCATCTTT	CALGDASGIRSDKLIF
TRDV1	.	.	TRDJ1	TGTGCTCTATCCTCACGGGAAACCACCGATAAACTCATCTTT	CALSSRETTDKLIF
TRDV1	few	TRDD3	TRDJ1	TGTGCTCTTGGGGAAGGATGGGGGACGCCGGGGTACACCGATAAACTCATCTTT	CALGEGWGTPGYTDKLIF
TRDV1	few	.	TRDJ1	TGTGCTCCTGGGGCCCCAAGGGGAGTTTCGAAAACGGCATACACCGATAAACTCATCTTT	CAPGAPRGVSKTAYTDKLIF
TRDV1	.	.	TRDJ1	TGTGCTCTTGGGGAACCCCTCAAGAAGACCTACGGGGATGGGGGTCAAGGGGGCACCGATAAACTCATCTTT	CALGEPLKKTYGDGGQGGTDKLIF
TRDV1	few	.	TRDJ1	TGTGCTCTTGGGGAACTAGGGCTCCTACCCGTACTGGGTAATTCCGATAAACTCATCTTT	CALGELGLLPVLGNSDKLIF
TRDV1	.	TRDD2	TRDJ1	TGTGCTCTTGGGGAACTCTGGCCTTCCTACAAAGGGTTGGGGTATAAACTCATCTTT	CALGELWPSYKGLGYKLIF
TRDV1	.	TRDD3	TRDJ1	TGTGCTCTTGGGGAACTCCCCGGCCCCCGCTGCTACATCTGGGGGATAGGAGAATACACCGATAAACTCATCTTT	CALGELPGPRCYIWGIGEYTDKLIF
TRDV1	.	TRDD3	TRDJ1	TGTGCTATACGGGCTGGGGGCTCAAATACGTCCGATAAACTCATCTTT	CAIRAGGSNTSDKLIF
TRDV1	.	TRDD3	TRDJ1	TGTGCTCTTGGGGAACCGCCCCACTGGGGGATTGCCCTCACCGATAAACTCATCTTT	CALGEPPHWGIALTDKLIF
TRDV1	few	.	TRDJ1	TGTGCTCTTGGGGGAGGCATACGGACAGGGGTCAACACCGATAAACTCATCTTT	CALGGGIRTGVNTDKLIF